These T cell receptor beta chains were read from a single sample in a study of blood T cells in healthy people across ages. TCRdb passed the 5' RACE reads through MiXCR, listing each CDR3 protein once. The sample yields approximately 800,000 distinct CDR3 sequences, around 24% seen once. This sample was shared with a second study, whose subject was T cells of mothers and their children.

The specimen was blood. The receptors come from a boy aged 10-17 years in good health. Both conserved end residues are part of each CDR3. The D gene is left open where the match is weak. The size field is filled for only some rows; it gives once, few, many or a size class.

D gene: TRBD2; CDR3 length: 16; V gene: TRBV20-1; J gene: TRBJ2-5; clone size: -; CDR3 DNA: TGCAGTGCCGACCCATCTAGCGGGGGGGCCGGTGAGACCCAGTACTTC; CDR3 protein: CSADPSSGGAGETQYF
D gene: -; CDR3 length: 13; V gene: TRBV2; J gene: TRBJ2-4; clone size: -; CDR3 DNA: TGTGCCAGCGCGGTACTAACCAAAAACATTCAGTACTTC; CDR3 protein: CASAVLTKNIQYF
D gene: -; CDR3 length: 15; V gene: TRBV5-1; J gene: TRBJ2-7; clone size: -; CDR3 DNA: TGCGCCAGCAGCTTGGAGGCCGTCGGAGCCTACGAGCAGTACTTC; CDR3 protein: CASSLEAVGAYEQYF
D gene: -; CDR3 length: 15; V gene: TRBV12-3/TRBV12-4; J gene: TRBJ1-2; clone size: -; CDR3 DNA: TGTGCCAGCAGTTCAAGGAGAGCCGGAGTATCTGGCTACACCTTC; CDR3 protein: CASSSRRAGVSGYTF
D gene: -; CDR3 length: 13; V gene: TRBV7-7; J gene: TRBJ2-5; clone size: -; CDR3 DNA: TGTGCCAGCCTGCCCACAGGTGGAGAGACCCAGTACTTC; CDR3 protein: CASLPTGGETQYF
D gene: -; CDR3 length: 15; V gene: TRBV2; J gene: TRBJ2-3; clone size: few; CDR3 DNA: TGTGCCAGCAGGGCCCGCGAGGGCGGCACAGATACGCAGTATTTT; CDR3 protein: CASRAREGGTDTQYF
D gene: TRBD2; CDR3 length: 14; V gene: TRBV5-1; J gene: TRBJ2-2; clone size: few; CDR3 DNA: TGCGCCAGCACGACTAGCGAGAACACCGGGGAGCTGTTTTTT; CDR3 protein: CASTTSENTGELFF
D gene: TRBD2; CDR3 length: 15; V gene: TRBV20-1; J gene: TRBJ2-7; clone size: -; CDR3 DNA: TGCAGTGCTAGTTTTAGCGGGGGCCCCCAGTACGAGCAGTACTTC; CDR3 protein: CSASFSGGPQYEQYF
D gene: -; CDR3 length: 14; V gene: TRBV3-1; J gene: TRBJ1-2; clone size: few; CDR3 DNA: TGTGCCAGCAGCCAAGAGTGGCAGGTTCGTGGCTACACCTTC; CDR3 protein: CASSQEWQVRGYTF
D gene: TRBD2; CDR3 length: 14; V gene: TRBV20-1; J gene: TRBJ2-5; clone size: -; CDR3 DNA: TGCAGTGCTAGTCTAGCGGGGGAACAAGAGACCCAGTACTTC; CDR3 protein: CSASLAGEQETQYF
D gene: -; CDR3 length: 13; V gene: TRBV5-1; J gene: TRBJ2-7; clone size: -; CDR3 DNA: TGCGCCAGCAGCTTGGCCCAAGCCTACGAGCAGTACTTC; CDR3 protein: CASSLAQAYEQYF
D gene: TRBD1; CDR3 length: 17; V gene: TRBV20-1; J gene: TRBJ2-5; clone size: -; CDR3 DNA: TGCAGTGCTAGAGATCCTGGGACAGGGGCAGACCAAGAGACCCAGTACTTC; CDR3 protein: CSARDPGTGADQETQYF
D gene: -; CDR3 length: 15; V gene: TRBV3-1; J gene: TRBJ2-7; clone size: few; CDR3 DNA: TGTGCCAGCAGCCAAGAAGGGACGGAGTCCTACGAGCAGTACTTC; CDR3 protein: CASSQEGTESYEQYF
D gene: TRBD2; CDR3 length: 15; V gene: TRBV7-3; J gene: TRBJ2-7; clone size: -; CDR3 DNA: TGTGCCAGCAGCTGGGGACTAGCGGGGCTTTACGAGCAGTACTTC; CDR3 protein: CASSWGLAGLYEQYF
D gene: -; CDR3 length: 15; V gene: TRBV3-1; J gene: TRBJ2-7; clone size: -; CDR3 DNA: TGTGCCAGCAGCCCATCTACGCAACCTCCTTACGAGCAGTACTTC; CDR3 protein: CASSPSTQPPYEQYF
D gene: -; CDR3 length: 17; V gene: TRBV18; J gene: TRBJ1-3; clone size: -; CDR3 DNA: TGTGCCAGCTCACCCTCACAACCCGGTGGCGCTGGAAACACCATATATTTT; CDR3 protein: CASSPSQPGGAGNTIYF
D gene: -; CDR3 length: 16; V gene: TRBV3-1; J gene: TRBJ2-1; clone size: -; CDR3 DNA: TGTGCCAGCAGCCAGGGGGTAGGACCGGGAGACGATGAGCAGTTCTTC; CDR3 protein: CASSQGVGPGDDEQFF
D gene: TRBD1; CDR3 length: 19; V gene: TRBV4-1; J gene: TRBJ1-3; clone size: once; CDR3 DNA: TGCGCCAGCAGCCAAGGACAGGGAAGCCAATTGAACTCTGGAAACACCATATATTTT; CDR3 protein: CASSQGQGSQLNSGNTIYF